This T cell receptor (beta chain) emerged from a study of T-cell reconstitution after alpha-beta-depleted transplantation in children. Germline values: CDR1 MNHEY, CDR2 SVGEGT. This CDR3 region has 12 residues. The V gene lost 6 bases and the J gene lost 4 bases, with 10 bases spanning the gap. The sample holds many counts of this clonotype. Its antigen is unidentified. General observations from the study: There were some patients whose high TCRbeta diversity at day 60 came from surviving recipient T cells and thymic progenitors. The main origin of T-cell counts and diversity one year after transplant was newly produced T cells.

Preparing the TCRbeta library involved the use of unique molecular identifiers. TCRdb processed the PCR reads anew with MiXCR; each CDR3 protein has one entry. Of around 250,000 distinct CDR3 sequences detected, 6.5% to 9% appear once; the ten largest clones hold approximately 6%. The chain carries TRBV6-2 or TRBV6-3 and TRBJ2-7, with D possibly being TRBD1 (6 bases). The sample consisted of PBMCs, mostly from graft donor cells, taken 180 days after TCRalphabeta/CD19-depleted stem cell transplant. The TCR originated in a male patient younger than 18 who had a stem cell transplant for acute lymphoblastic leukemia, so the T cells may come from the graft donor. CDR3: CASSRQVYEQYF. DNA of the CDR3: TGTGCCAGCAGCCGACAGGTTTACGAGCAGTACTTC.